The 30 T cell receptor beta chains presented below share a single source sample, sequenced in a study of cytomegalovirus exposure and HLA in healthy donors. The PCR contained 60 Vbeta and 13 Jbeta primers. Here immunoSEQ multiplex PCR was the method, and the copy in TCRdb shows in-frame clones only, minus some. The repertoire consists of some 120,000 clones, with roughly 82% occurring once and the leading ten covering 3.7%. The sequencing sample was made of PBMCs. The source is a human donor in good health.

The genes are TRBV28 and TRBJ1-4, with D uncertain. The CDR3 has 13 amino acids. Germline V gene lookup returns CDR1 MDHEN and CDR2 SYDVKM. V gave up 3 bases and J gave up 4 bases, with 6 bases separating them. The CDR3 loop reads CASSFPVNEKLFF. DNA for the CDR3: TGTGCCAGCAGTTTCCCCGTTAATGAAAAACTGTTTTTT.

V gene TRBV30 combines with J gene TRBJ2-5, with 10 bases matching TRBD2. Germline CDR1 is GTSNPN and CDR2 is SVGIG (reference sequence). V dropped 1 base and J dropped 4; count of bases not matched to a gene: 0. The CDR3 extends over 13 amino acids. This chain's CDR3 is CAWSASGRETQYF. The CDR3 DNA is TGTGCCTGGAGTGCTAGCGGGAGAGAGACCCAGTACTTC.

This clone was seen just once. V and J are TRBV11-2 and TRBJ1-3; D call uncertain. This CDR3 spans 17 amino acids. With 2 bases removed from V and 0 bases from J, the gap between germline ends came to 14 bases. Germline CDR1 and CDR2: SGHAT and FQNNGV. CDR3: CASSLSSRFFSGNTIYF. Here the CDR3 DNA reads TGTGCCAGCAGCTTATCCTCCAGGTTCTTCTCTGGAAACACCATATATTTT.

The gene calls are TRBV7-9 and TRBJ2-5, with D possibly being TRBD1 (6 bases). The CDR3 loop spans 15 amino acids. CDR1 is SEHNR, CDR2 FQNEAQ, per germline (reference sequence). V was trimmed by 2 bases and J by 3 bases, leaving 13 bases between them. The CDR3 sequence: CASSLLGQGKETQYF. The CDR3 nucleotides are TGTGCCAGCAGCTTACTGGGGCAGGGGAAAGAGACCCAGTACTTC. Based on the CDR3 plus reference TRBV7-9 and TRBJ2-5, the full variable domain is DTGVSQNPRHKITKRGQNVTFRCDPISEHNRLYWYRQTLGQGPEFLTYFQNEAQLEKSRLLSDRFSAERPKGSFSTLEIQRTEQGDSAMYLCASSLLGQGKETQYFGPGTRLLVL.

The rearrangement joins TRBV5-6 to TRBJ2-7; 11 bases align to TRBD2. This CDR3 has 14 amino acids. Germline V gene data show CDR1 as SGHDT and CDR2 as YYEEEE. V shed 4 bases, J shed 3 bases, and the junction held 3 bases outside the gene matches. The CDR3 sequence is CASSPTSGIYEQYF. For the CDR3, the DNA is TGTGCCAGCAGCCCGACTAGCGGGATCTACGAGCAGTACTTC.

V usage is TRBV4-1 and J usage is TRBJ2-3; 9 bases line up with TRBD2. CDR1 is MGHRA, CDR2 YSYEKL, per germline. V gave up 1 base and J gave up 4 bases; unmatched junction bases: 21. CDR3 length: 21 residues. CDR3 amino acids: CASSQVPRVGGAGGPPDTQYF. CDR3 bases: TGCGCCAGCAGCCAAGTACCCAGGGTAGGAGGGGCGGGAGGGCCCCCAGATACGCAGTATTTT.

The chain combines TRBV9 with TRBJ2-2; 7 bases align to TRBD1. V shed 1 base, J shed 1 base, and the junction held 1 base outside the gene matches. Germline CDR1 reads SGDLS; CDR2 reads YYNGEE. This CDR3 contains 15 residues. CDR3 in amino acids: CASSVRTGNTGELFF. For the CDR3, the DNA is TGTGCCAGCAGCGTACGGACAGGGAACACCGGGGAGCTGTTTTTT.

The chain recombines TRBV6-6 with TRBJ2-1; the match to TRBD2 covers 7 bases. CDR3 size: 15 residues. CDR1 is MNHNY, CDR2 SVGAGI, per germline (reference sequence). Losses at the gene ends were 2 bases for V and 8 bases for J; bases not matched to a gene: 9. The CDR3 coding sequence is TGTGCCAGCAGTTACGGGCGGGAGTGGGGGGATGAGCAGTTCTTC. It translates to CASSYGREWGDEQFF.

This chain's CDR3 is CASSSTGGRPTEAFF. The CDR3 DNA sequence: TGTGCCAGCAGTTCAACAGGGGGTCGACCCACTGAAGCTTTCTTT. V usage is TRBV28 and J usage is TRBJ1-1; 8 bases align to TRBD1. Germline V gene sequence: CDR1 MDHEN, CDR2 SYDVKM. V was pared by 4 bases and J by 4 bases, with 8 bases of the junction left unmatched. The CDR3 totals 15 residues. The full variable domain, its missing parts supplied by reference TRBV28 and TRBJ1-1, is DVKVTQSSRYLVKRTGEKVFLECVQDMDHENMFWYRQDPGLGLRLIYFSYDVKMKEKGDIPEGYSVSREKKERFSLILESASTNQTSMYLCASSSTGGRPTEAFFGQGTRLTVV.

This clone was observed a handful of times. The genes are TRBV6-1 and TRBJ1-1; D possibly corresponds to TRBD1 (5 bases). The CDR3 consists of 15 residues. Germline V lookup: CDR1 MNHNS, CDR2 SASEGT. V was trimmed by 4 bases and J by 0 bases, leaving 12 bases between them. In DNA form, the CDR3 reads TGTGCCAGCAGTGTCCTCAGGGCCATGAACACTGAAGCTTTCTTT. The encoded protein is CASSVLRAMNTEAFF.

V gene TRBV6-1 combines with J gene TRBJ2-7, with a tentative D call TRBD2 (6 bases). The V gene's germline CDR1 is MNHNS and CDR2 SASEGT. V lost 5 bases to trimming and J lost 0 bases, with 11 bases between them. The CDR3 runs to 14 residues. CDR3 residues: CASSLGTFSYEQYF. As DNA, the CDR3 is TGTGCCAGCAGTTTAGGGACTTTCTCCTACGAGCAGTACTTC.

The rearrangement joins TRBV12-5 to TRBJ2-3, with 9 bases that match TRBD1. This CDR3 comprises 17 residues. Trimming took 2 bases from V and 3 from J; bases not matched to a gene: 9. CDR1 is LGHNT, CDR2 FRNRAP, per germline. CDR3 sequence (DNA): TGTGCTAGTGGTTTGTCTACCCGGGACAGGGAGACAGATACGCAGTATTTT. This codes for CASGLSTRDRETDTQYF.

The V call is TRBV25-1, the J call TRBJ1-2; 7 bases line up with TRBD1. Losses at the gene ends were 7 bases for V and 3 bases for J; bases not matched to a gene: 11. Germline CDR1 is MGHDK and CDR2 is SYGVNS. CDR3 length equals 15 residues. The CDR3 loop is CASTGTAPRDYGYTF. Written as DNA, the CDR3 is TGTGCCAGCACAGGGACAGCCCCCAGGGACTATGGCTACACCTTC.

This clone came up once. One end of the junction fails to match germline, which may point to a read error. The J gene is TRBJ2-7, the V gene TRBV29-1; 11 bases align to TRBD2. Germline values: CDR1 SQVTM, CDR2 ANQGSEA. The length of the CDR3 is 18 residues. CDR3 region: CSVEGSVNPSGRFYEQYF. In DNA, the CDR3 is TGCAGCGTGGAAGGGTCCGTAAATCCTAGCGGGAGGTTCTACGAGCAGTACTTC.

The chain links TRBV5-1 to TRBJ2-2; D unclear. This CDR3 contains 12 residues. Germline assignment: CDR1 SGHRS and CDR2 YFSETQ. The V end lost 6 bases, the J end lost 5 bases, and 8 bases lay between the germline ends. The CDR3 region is CASIEQTGELFF. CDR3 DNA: TGCGCCAGCATCGAACAGACCGGGGAGCTGTTTTTT.

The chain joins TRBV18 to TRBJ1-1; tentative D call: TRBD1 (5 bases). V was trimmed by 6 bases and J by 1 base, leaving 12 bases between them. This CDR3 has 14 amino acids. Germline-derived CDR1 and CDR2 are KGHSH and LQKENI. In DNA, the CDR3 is TGTGCCAGCTCCCTAAATACAGGGAACACTGAAGCTTTCTTT. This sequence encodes CASSLNTGNTEAFF.

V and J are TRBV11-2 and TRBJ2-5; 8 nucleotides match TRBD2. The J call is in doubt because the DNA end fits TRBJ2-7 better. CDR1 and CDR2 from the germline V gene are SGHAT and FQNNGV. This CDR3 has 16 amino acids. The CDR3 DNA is TGTGCCAGCAGCTTAGATCGTAATAGCGGGATCTACGAGCAGTACTTC. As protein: CASSLDRNSGIYEQYF.

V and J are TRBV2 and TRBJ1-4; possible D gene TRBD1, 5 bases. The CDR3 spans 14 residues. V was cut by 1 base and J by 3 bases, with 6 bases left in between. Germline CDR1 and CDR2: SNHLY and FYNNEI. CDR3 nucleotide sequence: TGTGCCAGCAGTGAAGGGGGGGCTAATGAAAAACTGTTTTTT. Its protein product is CASSEGGANEKLFF.

The CDR3 coding sequence is TGTGCCAGCAGTCAAAACAGGGTCGGGGCCACTGAAGCTTTCTTT. Protein product: CASSQNRVGATEAFF. This chain links TRBV11-1 with TRBJ1-1; a possible D gene is TRBD1 (6 bases). The CDR3 covers 15 residues. The germline CDR1 and CDR2 sequences are SGHAT and FQDESV (reference sequence). Trimming pared 6 bases from V and 4 bases from J, leaving 18 bases between.

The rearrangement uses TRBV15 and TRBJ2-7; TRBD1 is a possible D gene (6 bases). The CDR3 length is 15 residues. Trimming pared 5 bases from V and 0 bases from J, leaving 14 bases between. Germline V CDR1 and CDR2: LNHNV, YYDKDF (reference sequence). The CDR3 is CATSPGVGYSYEQYF. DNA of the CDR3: TGTGCCACCAGCCCAGGGGTCGGGTACTCCTACGAGCAGTACTTC.

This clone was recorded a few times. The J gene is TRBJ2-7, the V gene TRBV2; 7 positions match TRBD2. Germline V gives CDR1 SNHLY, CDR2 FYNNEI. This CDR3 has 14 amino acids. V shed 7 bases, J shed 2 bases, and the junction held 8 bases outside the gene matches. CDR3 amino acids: CASTPGLPPYEQYF. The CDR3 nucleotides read TGTGCCAGCACACCGGGACTACCCCCCTACGAGCAGTACTTC.

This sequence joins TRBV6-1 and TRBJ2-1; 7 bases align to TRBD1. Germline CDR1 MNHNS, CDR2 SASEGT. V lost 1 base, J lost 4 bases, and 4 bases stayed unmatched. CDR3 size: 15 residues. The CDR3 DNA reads TGTGCCAGCAGTGAAGGGGACAGCGGATACAATGAGCAGTTCTTC. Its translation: CASSEGDSGYNEQFF.

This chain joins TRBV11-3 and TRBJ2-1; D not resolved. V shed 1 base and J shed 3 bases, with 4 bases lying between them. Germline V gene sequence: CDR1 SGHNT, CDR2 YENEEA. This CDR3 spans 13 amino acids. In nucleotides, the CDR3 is TGTGCCAGCAGCTTAGCTCGCTACAATGAGCAGTTCTTC. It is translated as CASSLARYNEQFF.

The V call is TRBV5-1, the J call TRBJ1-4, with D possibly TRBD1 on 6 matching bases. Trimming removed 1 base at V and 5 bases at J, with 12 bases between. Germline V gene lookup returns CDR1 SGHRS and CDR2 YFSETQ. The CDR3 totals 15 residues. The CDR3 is CASSLQAGTNEKLFF. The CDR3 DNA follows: TGCGCCAGCAGCTTGCAGGCAGGGACAAATGAAAAACTGTTTTTT.

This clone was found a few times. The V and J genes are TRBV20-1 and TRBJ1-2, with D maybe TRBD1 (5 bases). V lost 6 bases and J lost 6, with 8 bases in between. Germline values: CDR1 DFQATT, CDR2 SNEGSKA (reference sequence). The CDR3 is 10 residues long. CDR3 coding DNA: TGCAGTGCCCGGGGGGATGGCTACACCTTC. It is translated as CSARGDGYTF.

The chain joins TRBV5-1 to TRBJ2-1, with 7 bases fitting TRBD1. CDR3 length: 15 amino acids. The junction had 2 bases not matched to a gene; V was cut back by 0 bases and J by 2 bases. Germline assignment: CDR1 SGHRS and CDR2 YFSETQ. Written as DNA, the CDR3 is TGCGCCAGCAGCTTGGAGGGACAGACCTACAATGAGCAGTTCTTC. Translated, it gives CASSLEGQTYNEQFF. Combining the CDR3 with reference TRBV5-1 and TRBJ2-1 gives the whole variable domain KAGVTQTPRYLIKTRGQQVTLSCSPISGHRSVSWYQQTPGQGLQFLFEYFSETQRNKGNFPGRFSGRQFSNSRSEMNVSTLELGDSALYLCASSLEGQTYNEQFFGPGTRLTVL.

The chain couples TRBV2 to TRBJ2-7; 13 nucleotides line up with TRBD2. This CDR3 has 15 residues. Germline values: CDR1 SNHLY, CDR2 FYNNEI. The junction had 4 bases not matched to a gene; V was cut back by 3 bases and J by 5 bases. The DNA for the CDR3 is TGTGCCAGCAGTGATTACGGACTAGCGGGAGACGAGCAGTACTTC. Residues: CASSDYGLAGDEQYF.

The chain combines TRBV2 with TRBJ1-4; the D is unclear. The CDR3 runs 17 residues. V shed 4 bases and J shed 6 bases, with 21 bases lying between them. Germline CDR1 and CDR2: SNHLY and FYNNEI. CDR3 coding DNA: TGTGCCAGCAGTGCAGAGGCCTACCCTTATTCGGATGAAAAACTGTTTTTT. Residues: CASSAEAYPYSDEKLFF.

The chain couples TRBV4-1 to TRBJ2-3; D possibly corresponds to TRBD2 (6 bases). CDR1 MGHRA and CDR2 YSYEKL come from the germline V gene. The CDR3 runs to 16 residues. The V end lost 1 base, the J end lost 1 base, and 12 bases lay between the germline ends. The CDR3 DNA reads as TGCGCCAGCAGCCAAGCGGGGCGGGAAGGCACAGATACGCAGTATTTT. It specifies CASSQAGREGTDTQYF.

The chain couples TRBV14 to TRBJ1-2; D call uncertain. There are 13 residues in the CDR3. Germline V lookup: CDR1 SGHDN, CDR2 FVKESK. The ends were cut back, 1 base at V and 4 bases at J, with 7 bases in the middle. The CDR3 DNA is TGTGCCAGCAGCCAAGTCGGGATCTATGGCTACACCTTC. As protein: CASSQVGIYGYTF.